This T cell receptor beta chain was retrieved from a study of neurological immune-mediated disorders. Germline CDR1 is SGHTA and CDR2 is FQGNSA. Trimming cost V 3 bases and J 6 bases, with 9 bases left between them. This CDR3 is 14 amino acids long. This clonotype was found a few times. MiXCR, run by TCRdb on the 5' RACE reads, gives a single entry per CDR3 protein. The sample has more than 50,000 distinct CDR3 sequences; less than 5.5% are singletons. Sequences were obtained from PBMCs. The origin of this receptor is a woman in her twenties or thirties with multiple sclerosis. The V and J genes are TRBV7-2 and TRBJ1-6; D remains ambiguous. CDR3 sequence (DNA): TGTGCCAGCAGCTTCCCGAGGACTAATTCACCCCTCCACTTT. Protein product: CASSFPRTNSPLHF. The whole variable domain, filled in from reference TRBV7-2 and TRBJ1-6, reads GAGVSQSPSNKVTEKGKDVELRCDPISGHTALYWYRQSLGQGLEFLIYFQGNSAPDKSGLPSDRFSAERTGGSVSTLTIQRTQQEDSAVYLCASSFPRTNSPLHFGNGTRLTVT.